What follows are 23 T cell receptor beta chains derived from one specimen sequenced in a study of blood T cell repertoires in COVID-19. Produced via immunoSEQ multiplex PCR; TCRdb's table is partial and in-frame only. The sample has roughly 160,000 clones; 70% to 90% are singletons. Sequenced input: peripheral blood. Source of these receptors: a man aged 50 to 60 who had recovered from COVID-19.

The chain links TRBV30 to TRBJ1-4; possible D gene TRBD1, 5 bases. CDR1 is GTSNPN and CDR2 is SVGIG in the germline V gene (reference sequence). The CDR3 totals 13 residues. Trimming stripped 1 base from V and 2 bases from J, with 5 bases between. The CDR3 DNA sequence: TGTGCCTGGAGTGGACAGACTAATGAAAAACTGTTTTTT. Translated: CAWSGQTNEKLFF.

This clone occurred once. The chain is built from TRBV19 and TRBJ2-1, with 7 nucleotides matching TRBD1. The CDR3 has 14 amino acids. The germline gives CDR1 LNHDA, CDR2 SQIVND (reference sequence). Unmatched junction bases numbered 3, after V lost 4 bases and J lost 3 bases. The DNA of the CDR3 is TGTGCCAGTAGTAGAGACAGGGTCTACAATGAGCAGTTCTTC. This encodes CASSRDRVYNEQFF.

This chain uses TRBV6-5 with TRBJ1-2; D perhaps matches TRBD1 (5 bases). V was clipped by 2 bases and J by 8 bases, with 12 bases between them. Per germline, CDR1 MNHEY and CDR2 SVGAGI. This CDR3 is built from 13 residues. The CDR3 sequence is CASSYDGDWGYTF. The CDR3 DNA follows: TGTGCCAGCAGTTACGACGGGGACTGGGGCTACACCTTC.

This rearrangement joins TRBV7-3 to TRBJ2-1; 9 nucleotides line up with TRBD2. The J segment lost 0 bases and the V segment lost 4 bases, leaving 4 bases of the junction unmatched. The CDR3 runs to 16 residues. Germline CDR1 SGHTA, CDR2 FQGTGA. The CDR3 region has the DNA TGTGCCAGCAGCTCCCTAGCGGGGATCTCCTACAATGAGCAGTTCTTC. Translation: CASSSLAGISYNEQFF.

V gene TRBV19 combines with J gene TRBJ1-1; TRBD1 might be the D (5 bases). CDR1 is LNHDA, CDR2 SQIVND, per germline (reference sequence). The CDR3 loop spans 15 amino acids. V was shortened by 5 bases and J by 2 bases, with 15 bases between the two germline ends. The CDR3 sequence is CASSLLRQPNTEAFF. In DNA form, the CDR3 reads TGTGCCAGTAGTCTACTGAGACAGCCCAACACTGAAGCTTTCTTT.

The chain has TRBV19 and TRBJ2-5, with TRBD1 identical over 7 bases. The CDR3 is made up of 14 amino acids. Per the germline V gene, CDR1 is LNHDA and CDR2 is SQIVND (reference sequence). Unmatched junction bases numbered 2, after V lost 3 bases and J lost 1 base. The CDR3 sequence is CASSIGTAQETQYF. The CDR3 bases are TGTGCCAGTAGTATCGGGACAGCCCAAGAGACCCAGTACTTC.

CDR3 region: CASSEGYGTKNTGELFF. The DNA for the CDR3 is TGTGCCAGCAGTGAGGGATATGGGACAAAGAACACCGGGGAGCTGTTTTTT. The J gene is TRBJ2-2, the V gene TRBV6-4; D possibly corresponds to TRBD1 (6 bases). Germline lookup yields CDR1 MRHNA and CDR2 SNTAGT. The CDR3 is 17 residues long. The V end was cut by 3 bases, the J end by 1 base, with 15 bases between.

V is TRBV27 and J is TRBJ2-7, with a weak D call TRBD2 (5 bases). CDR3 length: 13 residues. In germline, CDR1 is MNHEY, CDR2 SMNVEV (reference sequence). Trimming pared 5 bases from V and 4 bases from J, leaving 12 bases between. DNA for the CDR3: TGTGCCAGCAGTGGGCTCGGCGGGTACGAGCAGTACTTC. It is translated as CASSGLGGYEQYF.

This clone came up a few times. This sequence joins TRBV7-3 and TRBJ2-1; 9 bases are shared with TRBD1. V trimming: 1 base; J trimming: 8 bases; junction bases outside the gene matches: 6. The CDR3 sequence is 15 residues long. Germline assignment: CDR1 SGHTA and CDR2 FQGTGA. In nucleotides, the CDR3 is TGTGCCAGCAGCTTAATAGGACAGGGGAACGATGAGCAGTTCTTC. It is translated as CASSLIGQGNDEQFF.

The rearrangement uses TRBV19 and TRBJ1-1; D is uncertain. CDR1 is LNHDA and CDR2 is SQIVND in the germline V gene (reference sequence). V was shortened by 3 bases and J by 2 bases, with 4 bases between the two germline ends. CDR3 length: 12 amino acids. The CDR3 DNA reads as TGTGCCAGTAGTATTAGTAACACTGAAGCTTTCTTT. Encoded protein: CASSISNTEAFF. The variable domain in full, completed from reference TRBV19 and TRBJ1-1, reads DGGITQSPKYLFRKEGQNVTLSCEQNLNHDAMYWYRQDPGQGLRLIYYSQIVNDFQKGDIAEGYSVSREKKESFPLTVTSAQKNPTAFYLCASSISNTEAFFGQGTRLTVV.

In DNA form, the CDR3 reads TGTGCCAGCAGCCCAGGACAGGGGTACTACGAGCAGTACTTC. Translation: CASSPGQGYYEQYF. The rearrangement links TRBV13 to TRBJ2-7, with 9 bases aligning to TRBD1. Germline V gene lookup returns CDR1 PRHDT and CDR2 FYEKMQ (reference sequence). This CDR3 comprises 14 residues. With V trimmed by 5 bases and J by 3 bases, 5 bases remained unmatched.

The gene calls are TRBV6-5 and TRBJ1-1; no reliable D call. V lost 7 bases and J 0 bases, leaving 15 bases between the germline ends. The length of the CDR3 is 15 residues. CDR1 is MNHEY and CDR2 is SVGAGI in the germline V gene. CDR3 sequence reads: CASNRRGDLNTEAFF. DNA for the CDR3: TGTGCCAGCAATCGACGGGGAGACCTGAACACTGAAGCTTTCTTT.

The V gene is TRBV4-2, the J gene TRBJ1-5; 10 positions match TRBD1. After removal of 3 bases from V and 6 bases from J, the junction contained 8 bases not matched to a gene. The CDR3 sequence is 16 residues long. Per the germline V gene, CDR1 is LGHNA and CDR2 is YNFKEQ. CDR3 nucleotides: TGTGCCAGCAGCCAGGCCGGGACAGGGGCTAGTCAGCCCCAGCATTTT. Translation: CASSQAGTGASQPQHF.

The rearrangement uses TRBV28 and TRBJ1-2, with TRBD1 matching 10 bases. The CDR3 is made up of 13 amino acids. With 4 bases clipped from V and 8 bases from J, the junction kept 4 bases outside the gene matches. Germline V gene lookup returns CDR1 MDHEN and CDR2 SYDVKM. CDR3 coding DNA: TGTGCCAGCAGTTATGGGACAGGGGTAGGCTACACCTTC. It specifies CASSYGTGVGYTF.

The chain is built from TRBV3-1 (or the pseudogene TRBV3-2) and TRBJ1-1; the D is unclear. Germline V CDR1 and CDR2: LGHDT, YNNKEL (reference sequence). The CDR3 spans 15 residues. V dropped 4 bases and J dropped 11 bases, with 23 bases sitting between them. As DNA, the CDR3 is TGTGCCAGCAGCCCACTAGGATCGATTCCTGGGGAGGCTTTCTTT. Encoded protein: CASSPLGSIPGEAFF.

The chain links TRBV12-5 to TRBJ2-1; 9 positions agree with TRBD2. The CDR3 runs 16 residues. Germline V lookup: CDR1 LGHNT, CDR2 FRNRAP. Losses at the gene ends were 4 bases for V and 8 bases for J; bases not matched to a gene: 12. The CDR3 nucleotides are TGTGCTAGTGGTTCTCGGGCGGGACTAGCAGTCCATGAGCAGTTCTTC. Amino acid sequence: CASGSRAGLAVHEQFF.

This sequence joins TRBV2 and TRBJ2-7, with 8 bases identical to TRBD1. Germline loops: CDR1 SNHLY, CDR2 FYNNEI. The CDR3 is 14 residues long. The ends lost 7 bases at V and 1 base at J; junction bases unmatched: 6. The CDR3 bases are TGTGCCAGCAAGATTGGACAGGGTTCCTACGAGCAGTACTTC. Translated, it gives CASKIGQGSYEQYF.

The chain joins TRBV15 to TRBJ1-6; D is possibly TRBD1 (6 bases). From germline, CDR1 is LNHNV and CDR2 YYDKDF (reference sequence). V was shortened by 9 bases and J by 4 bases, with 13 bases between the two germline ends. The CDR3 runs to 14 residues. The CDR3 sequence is CATSRGQYNSPLHF. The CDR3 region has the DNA TGTGCCACATCAAGAGGACAGTATAATTCACCCCTCCACTTT.

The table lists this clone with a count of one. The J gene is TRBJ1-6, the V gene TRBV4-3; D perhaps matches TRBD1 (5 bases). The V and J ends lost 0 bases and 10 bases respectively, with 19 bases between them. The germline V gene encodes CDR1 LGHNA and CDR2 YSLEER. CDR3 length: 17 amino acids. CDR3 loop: CASSQDLGEVTVSPLHF. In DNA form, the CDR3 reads TGCGCCAGCAGCCAAGATTTGGGGGAGGTTACGGTATCACCCCTCCACTTT.

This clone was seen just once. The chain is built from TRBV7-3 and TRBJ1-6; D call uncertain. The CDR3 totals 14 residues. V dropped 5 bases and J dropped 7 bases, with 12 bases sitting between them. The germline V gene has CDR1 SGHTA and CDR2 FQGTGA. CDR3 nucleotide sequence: TGTGCCAGCAGCCCCGGAGTGACGAATTCACCCCTCCACTTT. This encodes CASSPGVTNSPLHF.

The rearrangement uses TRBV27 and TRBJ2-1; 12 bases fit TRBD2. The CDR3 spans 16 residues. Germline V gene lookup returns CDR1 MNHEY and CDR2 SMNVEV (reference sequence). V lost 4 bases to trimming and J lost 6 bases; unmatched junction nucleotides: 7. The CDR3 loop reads CASSYWTSGATNEQFF. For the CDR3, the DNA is TGTGCCAGCAGTTACTGGACTAGCGGGGCAACCAATGAGCAGTTCTTC.

CDR3 sequence: CASSMRLTNYGYTF. CDR3 coding DNA: TGTGCCAGTAGTATGAGGCTTACTAACTATGGCTACACCTTC. The chain links TRBV19 to TRBJ1-2; the D is unclear. The CDR3 has 14 residues. V lost 3 bases to trimming and J lost 0 bases, with 8 bases between them. CDR1 is LNHDA, CDR2 SQIVND, per germline (reference sequence).

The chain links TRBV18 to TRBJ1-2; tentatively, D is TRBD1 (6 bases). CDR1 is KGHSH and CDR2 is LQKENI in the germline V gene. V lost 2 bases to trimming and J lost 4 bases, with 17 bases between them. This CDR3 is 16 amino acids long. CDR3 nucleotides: TGTGCCAGCTCACCAGATAGGAACAGGGACGGCTATGGCTACACCTTC. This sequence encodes CASSPDRNRDGYGYTF.